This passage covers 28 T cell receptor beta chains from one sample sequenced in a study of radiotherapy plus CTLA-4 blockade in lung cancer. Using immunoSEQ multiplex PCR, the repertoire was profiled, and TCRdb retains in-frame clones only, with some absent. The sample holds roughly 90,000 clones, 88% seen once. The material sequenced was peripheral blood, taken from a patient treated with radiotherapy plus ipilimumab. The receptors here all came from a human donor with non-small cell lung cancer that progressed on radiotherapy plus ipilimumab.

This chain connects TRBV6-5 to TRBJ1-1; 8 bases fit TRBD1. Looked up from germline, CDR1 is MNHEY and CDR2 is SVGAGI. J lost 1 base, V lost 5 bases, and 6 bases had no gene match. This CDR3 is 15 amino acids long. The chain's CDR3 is CASSITGTGNTEAFF. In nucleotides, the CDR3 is TGTGCCAGCAGTATAACCGGGACAGGGAACACTGAAGCTTTCTTT.

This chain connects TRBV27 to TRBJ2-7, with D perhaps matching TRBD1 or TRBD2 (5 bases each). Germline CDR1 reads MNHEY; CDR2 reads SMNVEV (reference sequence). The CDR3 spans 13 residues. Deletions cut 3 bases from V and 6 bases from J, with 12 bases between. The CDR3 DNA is TGTGCCAGCAGTTTTGGGACGGGAAGCGAGCAGTACTTC. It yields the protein CASSFGTGSEQYF.

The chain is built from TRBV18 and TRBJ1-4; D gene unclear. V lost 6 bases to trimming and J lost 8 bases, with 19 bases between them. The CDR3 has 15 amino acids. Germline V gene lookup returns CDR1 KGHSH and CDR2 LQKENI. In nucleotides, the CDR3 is TGTGCCAGCTCCCAAACCTTCCCCCCTGAGGAAAAACTGTTTTTT. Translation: CASSQTFPPEEKLFF.

The CDR3 DNA reads TGTGCCAGCGCGTACTTTGGGCAGGGGGCCAACTATGGCTACACCTTC. This codes for CASAYFGQGANYGYTF. The chain uses TRBV7-8 and TRBJ1-2; 8 bases agree with TRBD1. The CDR3 consists of 16 residues. Germline lookup yields CDR1 SGHVS and CDR2 FQNEAQ. Unmatched junction bases numbered 13, after V lost 8 bases and J lost 2 bases.

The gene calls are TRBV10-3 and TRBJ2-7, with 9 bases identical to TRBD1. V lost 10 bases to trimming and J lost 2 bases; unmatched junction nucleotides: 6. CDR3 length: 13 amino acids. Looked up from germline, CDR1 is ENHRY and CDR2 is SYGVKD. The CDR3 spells CATQDRGPYEQYF. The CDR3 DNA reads TGTGCCACCCAGGACAGGGGTCCCTACGAGCAGTACTTC.

The CDR3 DNA reads as TGTGCCTGGCGATGGGGGCAGGGGGACACCGGGGAGCTGTTTTTT. Translating gives CAWRWGQGDTGELFF. This rearrangement joins TRBV30 to TRBJ2-2; TRBD1 matches 7 bases. The CDR3 runs 15 residues. The germline V gene has CDR1 GTSNPN and CDR2 SVGIG (reference sequence). V shed 5 bases, J shed 3 bases, and the junction held 9 bases outside the gene matches.

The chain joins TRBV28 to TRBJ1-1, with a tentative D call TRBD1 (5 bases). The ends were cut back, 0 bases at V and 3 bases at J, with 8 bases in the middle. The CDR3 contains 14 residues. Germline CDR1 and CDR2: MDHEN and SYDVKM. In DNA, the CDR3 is TGTGCCAGCAGTTTATGGGGGGGGGACACTGAAGCTTTCTTT. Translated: CASSLWGGDTEAFF.

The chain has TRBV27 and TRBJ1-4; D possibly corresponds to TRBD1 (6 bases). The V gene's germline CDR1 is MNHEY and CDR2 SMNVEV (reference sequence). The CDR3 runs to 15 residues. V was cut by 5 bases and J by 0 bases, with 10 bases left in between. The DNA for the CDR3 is TGTGCCAGCAGTGTGGACAGTTCAACTAATGAAAAACTGTTTTTT. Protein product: CASSVDSSTNEKLFF.

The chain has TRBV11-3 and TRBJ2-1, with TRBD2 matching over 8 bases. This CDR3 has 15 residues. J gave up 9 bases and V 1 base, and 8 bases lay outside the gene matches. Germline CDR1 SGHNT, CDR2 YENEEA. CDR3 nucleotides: TGTGCCAGCAGCTTAGCTGGGGCGGGAGGAGGTGAGCAGTTCTTC. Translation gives CASSLAGAGGGEQFF.

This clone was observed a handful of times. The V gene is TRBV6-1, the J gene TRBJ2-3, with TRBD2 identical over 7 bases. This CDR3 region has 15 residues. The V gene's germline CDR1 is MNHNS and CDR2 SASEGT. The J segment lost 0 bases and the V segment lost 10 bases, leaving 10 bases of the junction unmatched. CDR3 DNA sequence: TGTGCCACCGTCCGGGGGACTACTAGCACAGATACGCAGTATTTT. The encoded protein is CATVRGTTSTDTQYF.

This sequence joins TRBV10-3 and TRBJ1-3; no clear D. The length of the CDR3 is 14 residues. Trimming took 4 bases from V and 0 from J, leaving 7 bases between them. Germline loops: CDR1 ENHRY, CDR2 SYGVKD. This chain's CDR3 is CAISAGSSGNTIYF. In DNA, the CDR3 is TGTGCCATCAGTGCGGGCAGCTCTGGAAACACCATATATTTT.

CDR3 bases: TGCAGCGTGAGGCGGGAGCGGGAGACCGGGGAGCTGTTTTTT. It translates to CSVRRERETGELFF. This chain uses TRBV29-1 with TRBJ2-2, with TRBD2 identical over 8 bases. This CDR3 has 14 residues. Germline values: CDR1 SQVTM, CDR2 ANQGSEA. With V trimmed by 6 bases and J by 5 bases, 8 bases remained unmatched.

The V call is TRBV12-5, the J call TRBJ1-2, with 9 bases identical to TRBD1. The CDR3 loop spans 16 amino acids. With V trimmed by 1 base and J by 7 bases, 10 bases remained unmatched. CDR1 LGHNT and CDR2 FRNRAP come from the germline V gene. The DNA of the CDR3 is TGTGCTAGTGGTTTGGGCCGGGACAGGGAACTTCTTGGCTACACCTTC. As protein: CASGLGRDRELLGYTF.

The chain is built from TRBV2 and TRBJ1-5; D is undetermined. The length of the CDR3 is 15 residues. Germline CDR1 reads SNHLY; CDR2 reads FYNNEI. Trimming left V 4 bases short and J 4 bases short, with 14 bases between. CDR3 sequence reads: CASSAHKGGNQPQHF. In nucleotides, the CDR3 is TGTGCCAGCAGTGCCCATAAGGGAGGGAATCAGCCCCAGCATTTT.

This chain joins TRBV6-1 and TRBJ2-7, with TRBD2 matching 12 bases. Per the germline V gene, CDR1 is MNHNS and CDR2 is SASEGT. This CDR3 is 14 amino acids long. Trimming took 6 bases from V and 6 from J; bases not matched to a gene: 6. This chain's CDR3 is CASRSSGRVGEQYF. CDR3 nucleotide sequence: TGTGCCAGCAGATCTAGCGGGAGGGTGGGCGAGCAGTACTTC.

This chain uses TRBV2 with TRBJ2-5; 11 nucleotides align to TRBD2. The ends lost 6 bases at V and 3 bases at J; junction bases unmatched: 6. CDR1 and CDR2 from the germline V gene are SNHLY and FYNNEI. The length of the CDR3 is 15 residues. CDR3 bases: TGTGCCAGCAGGTCCTCACTAGCGGGAGAAGAGACCCAGTACTTC. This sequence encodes CASRSSLAGEETQYF.

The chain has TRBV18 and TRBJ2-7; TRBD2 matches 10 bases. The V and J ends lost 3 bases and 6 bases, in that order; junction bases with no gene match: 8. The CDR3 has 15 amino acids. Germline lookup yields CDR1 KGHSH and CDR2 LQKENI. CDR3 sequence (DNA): TGTGCCAGCTCACCGCTAGCGGGAGTTGATTTCGAGCAGTACTTC. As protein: CASSPLAGVDFEQYF.

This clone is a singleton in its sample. The CDR3 DNA reads TGTGCCAGCAGCTTAGTCGGGACGTCGAGCTCCTACAATGAGCAGTTCTTC. Amino acid sequence: CASSLVGTSSSYNEQFF. The chain combines TRBV7-2 with TRBJ2-1; D could derive from TRBD1 or TRBD2 (5 bases each). Trimming took off 1 base at V and 0 bases at J, with 13 bases between the two ends. CDR3 length: 17 amino acids. Germline V gives CDR1 SGHTA, CDR2 FQGNSA. The full variable domain, with the rest looked up from reference TRBV7-2 and TRBJ2-1, is GAGVSQSPSNKVTEKGKDVELRCDPISGHTALYWYRQSLGQGLEFLIYFQGNSAPDKSGLPSDRFSAERTGGSVSTLTIQRTQQEDSAVYLCASSLVGTSSSYNEQFFGPGTRLTVL.

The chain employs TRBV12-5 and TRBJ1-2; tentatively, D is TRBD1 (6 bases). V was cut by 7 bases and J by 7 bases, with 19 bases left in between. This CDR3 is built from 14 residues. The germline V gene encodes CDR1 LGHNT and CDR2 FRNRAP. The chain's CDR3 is CASAHPDRRGGYTF. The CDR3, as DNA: TGTGCTAGTGCCCACCCCGACAGGAGAGGTGGCTACACCTTC.

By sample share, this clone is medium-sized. The CDR3 nucleotides read TGTGCCAGCGGTGGACTAGCGGCCTTTGGGGAGACCCAGTACTTC. It codes for CASGGLAAFGETQYF. The chain combines TRBV6-6 with TRBJ2-5; TRBD2 matches at 10 bases. This CDR3 spans 15 amino acids. J was trimmed by 5 bases and V by 8 bases; bases with no gene match: 11. Germline loops: CDR1 MNHNY, CDR2 SVGAGI (reference sequence).

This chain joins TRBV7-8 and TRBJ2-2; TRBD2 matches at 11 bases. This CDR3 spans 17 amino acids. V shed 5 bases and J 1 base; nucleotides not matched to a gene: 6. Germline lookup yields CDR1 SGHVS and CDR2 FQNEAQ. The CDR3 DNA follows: TGTGCCAGCAGCCCGACTACTAGCGGGAGGAACACCGGGGAGCTGTTTTTT. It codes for CASSPTTSGRNTGELFF.

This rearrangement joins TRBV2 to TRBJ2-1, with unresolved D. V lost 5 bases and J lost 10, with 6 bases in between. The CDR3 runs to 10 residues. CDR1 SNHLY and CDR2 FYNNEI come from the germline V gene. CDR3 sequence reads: CASSYGEQFF. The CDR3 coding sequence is TGTGCCAGCAGTTACGGGGAGCAGTTCTTC.

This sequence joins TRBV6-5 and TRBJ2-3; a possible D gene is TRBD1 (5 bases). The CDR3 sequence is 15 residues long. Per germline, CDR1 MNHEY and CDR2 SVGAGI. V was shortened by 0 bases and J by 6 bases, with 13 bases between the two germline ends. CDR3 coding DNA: TGTGCCAGCAGTTACTCCTGGGGCGACCAGGATACGCAGTATTTT. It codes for CASSYSWGDQDTQYF.

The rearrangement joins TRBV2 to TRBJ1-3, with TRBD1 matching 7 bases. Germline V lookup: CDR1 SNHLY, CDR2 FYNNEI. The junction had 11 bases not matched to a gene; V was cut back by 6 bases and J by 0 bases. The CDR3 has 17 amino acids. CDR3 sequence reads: CASSATGTAVSGNTIYF. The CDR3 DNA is TGTGCCAGCAGCGCCACCGGGACAGCCGTCTCTGGAAACACCATATATTTT.

The CDR3 DNA reads as TGCGCCAGCAGCTTGGAATGGGGGACCATCGGCTACACCTTC. As protein: CASSLEWGTIGYTF. The chain couples TRBV5-1 to TRBJ1-2; D possibly corresponds to TRBD1 (5 bases). The CDR3 has 14 amino acids. V lost 0 bases and J 8 bases, leaving 14 bases between the germline ends. Germline values: CDR1 SGHRS, CDR2 YFSETQ. Full variable domain (outside the CDR3, taken from reference TRBV5-1 and TRBJ1-2): KAGVTQTPRYLIKTRGQQVTLSCSPISGHRSVSWYQQTPGQGLQFLFEYFSETQRNKGNFPGRFSGRQFSNSRSEMNVSTLELGDSALYLCASSLEWGTIGYTFGSGTRLTVV.

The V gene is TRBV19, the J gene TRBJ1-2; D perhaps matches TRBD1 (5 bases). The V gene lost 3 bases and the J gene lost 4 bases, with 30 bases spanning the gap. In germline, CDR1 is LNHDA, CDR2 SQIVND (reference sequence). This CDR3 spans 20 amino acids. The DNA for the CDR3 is TGTGCCAGTAGTATGTCCCCCCGTGGGCCCAGGGAAGGGTCCTTCTATGGCTACACCTTC. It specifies CASSMSPRGPREGSFYGYTF. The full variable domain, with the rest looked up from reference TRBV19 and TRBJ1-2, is DGGITQSPKYLFRKEGQNVTLSCEQNLNHDAMYWYRQDPGQGLRLIYYSQIVNDFQKGDIAEGYSVSREKKESFPLTVTSAQKNPTAFYLCASSMSPRGPREGSFYGYTFGSGTRLTVV.

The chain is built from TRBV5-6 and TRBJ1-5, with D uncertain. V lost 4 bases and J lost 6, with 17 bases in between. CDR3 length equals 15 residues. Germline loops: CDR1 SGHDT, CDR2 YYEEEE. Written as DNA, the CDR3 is TGTGCCAGCAGCAAAGGGAGGGAAGTATTTCAGCCCCAGCATTTT. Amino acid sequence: CASSKGREVFQPQHF.

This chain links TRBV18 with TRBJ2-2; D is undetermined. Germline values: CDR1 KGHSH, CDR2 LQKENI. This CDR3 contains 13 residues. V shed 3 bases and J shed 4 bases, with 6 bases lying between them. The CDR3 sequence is CASSPGPTGELFF. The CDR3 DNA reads TGTGCCAGCTCACCCGGCCCCACCGGGGAGCTGTTTTTT.